The TCR beta chain described here comes from a study of blood T cell repertoires in COVID-19. About the research overall: T cells, B-cell-depleted T cells, or PBMCs provided the cDNA or gDNA that served as material.

Data came from immunoSEQ multiplex PCR; TCRdb stores just in-frame clones and leaves some out. The sample carries about 99,000 clones, about 88% recorded once. The V gene lost 0 bases and the J gene lost 6 bases, with 10 bases spanning the gap. CDR3 length: 14 amino acids. Germline-derived CDR1 and CDR2 are MNHNY and SVGAGI (reference sequence). Source material: peripheral blood. The source of this sequence is a human donor in a cohort sampled during active COVID-19. This chain links TRBV6-6 with TRBJ2-3; no reliable D call. CDR3 coding DNA: TGTGCCAGCAGTTACTCGAGTGTGAAGGATACGCAGTATTTT. Translating it yields CASSYSSVKDTQYF.